This T cell receptor (beta chain) was profiled in a study of cytomegalovirus exposure and HLA in healthy donors. The V end lost 9 bases, the J end lost 11 bases, and 22 bases lay between the germline ends. The germline V gene has CDR1 MDHEN and CDR2 SYDVKM. The CDR3 extends over 13 amino acids. Study results and caveats: A later analysis found most CMV-associated TCR beta chains apparently HLA-restricted. Sequencing had likely introduced a cluster of highly shared sequence variants as an artifact.

As concerns this clone: What it binds is not known.

The PCR had 60 Vbeta and 13 Jbeta primers. Sequencing used immunoSEQ multiplex PCR; TCRdb keeps in-frame clones, though not all of them. The table records roughly 110,000 clones, roughly four fifths of them present only once. Each donor was healthy, and each was a bone marrow donor. The chain uses TRBV28 and TRBJ1-2; no firm D call. The sample was PBMCs. The sequence was obtained from a male donor in good health and CMV-seropositive. CDR3 DNA: TGTGCCAGTAGAGAACCCGTTCTGTCCTCGTACACCTTC. Protein product: CASREPVLSSYTF.